This TCR beta chain comes out of a study of beta chain features in type 1 diabetes. Notes on this clone: Its target is not known.

Study conclusions and caveats: TCRB CDR3s were moderately but significantly shorter in Type 1 diabetes patients in all four CD4+ subsets.

The whole isolated RNA underwent reverse transcription, so sequencing captured expressed TCRB transcripts. Profiled with immunoSEQ multiplex PCR; TCRdb holds only in-frame clones, not every one. The table shows hundreds of thousands of clones, with more than 13% occurring only once. Per the germline V gene, CDR1 is GTSNPN and CDR2 is SVGIG (reference sequence). The CDR3 consists of 16 residues. Trimming removed 0 bases from V and 8 bases from J, with 22 bases in between. V usage is TRBV30 and J usage is TRBJ1-2; weak D call: TRBD1 (6 bases). The TCR sequence derives from a man younger than 30 with type 1 diabetes. Sequenced: naive CD4+ T cells from blood. For the CDR3, the DNA is TGTGCCTGGAGTGTGGGACCTAACAGGGCTGGGCTAGGCTACACCTTC. It codes for CAWSVGPNRAGLGYTF.